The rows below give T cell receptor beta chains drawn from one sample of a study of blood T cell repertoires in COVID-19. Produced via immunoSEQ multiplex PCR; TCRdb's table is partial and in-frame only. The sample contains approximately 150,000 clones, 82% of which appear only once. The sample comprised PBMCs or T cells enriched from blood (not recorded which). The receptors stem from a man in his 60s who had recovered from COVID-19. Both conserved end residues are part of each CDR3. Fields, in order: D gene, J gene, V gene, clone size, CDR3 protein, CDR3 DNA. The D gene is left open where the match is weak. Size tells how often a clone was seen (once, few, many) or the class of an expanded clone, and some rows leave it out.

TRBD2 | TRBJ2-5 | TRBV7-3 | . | CASSSTSGETQYF | TGTGCCAGCAGCTCGACTAGCGGAGAGACCCAGTACTTC
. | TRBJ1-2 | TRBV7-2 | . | CASSLTDGLRADAYGYTF | TGTGCCAGCAGCCTAACCGATGGACTCCGAGCGGATGCCTATGGCTACACCTTC
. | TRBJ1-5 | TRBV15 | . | CATKGRGGNQPQHF | TGTGCCACTAAAGGGAGGGGTGGCAATCAGCCCCAGCATTTT
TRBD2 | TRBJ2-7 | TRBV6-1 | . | CASSEGGGNVYEQYF | TGTGCCAGCAGTGAAGGGGGGGGAAACGTCTACGAGCAGTACTTC
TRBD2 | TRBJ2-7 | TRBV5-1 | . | CASSLGTSGSYEQYF | TGCGCCAGCAGCTTAGGGACTAGCGGGTCCTACGAGCAGTACTTC
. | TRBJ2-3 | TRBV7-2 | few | CASTLPWRTDTQYF | TGTGCCAGCACTCTCCCCTGGCGCACAGATACGCAGTATTTT
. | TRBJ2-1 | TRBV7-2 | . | CASSPTPSRNNEQFF | TGTGCCAGCAGCCCCACCCCCTCTAGAAACAATGAGCAGTTCTTC
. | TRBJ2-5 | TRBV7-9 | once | CASSLDLAQETQYF | TGTGCCAGCAGCTTAGATTTGGCCCAAGAGACCCAGTACTTC
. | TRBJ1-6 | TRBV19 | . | CASSPDRNSPLHF | TGTGCCAGTAGTCCCGACAGGAATTCACCCCTCCACTTT
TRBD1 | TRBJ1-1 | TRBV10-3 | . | CASLGQGDTEAFF | TGTGCCAGCCTGGGACAGGGAGACACTGAAGCTTTCTTT
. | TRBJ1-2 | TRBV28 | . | CASSLRGAPNYGYTF | TGTGCCAGCAGTTTGCGAGGCGCTCCTAACTATGGCTACACCTTC
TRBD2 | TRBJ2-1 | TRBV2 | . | CASSLRLAGGFNEQFF | TGTGCCAGCAGCCTCCGACTAGCGGGGGGCTTCAATGAGCAGTTCTTC
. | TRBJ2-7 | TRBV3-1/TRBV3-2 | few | CASSRNGGGDEQYF | TGTGCCAGCAGCCGAAACGGGGGTGGTGACGAGCAGTACTTC
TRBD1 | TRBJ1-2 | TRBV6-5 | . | CASSRDRVGGYGYTF | TGTGCCAGCAGTCGGGACAGGGTCGGCGGGTATGGCTACACCTTC
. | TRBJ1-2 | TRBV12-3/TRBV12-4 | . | CASSRQNYGYTF | TGTGCCAGCAGTCGACAGAACTATGGCTACACCTTC